This T cell receptor beta chain originates from a study of blood T cell repertoires in COVID-19. Study at large: The United States, Italy and Spain provided the acute and convalescent COVID-19 samples. Sample material is recorded as cDNA or gDNA derived from T cells, B-cell-depleted T cells, or PBMCs.

Authors' processing steps: It was from reference gene primer amplification that nucleated cell counts were estimated. The repertoire was sequenced with immunoSEQ multiplex PCR; TCRdb's copy has only in-frame clones and lacks some. That table furnishes V, J and clone size, whereas the DNA furnished D and trimming. The sample lists 110,000 or so clones, around 85% seen once, with roughly 1.4% in the top ten. The receptor was isolated from a man over 45 with acute or convalescent COVID-19. The sequencing sample was made of peripheral blood.

CDR3 protein: CAISETTGNTEAFF. The CDR3 coding sequence is TGTGCCATCAGTGAGACAACAGGGAACACTGAAGCTTTCTTT. The chain has TRBV10-3 and TRBJ1-1, with a weak D call TRBD1 (5 bases). In germline, CDR1 is ENHRY, CDR2 SYGVKD. V was cut by 2 bases and J by 1 base, with 8 bases left in between. This CDR3 spans 14 amino acids.